A single sample is the source of the 2 T cell receptor beta chains below, sequenced in a study of T cells in Graves' hyperthyroidism and ophthalmopathy. Amplified TCR beta CDR3 regions derived from RNA transcripts. HTBI primers were used for first-round RT-PCR of the TCR CDR3. TCRdb analysed the multiplex PCR reads with MiXCR anew, one entry per CDR3 protein. Of approximately 700,000 distinct CDR3 sequences in the sample, approximately 16% are singletons; the top ten hold 8.4%. Sequenced sample: blood. These receptors all stem from a man in his late teens or twenties with Graves' hyperthyroidism.

This clonotype was observed a few times. The CDR3 protein is CASNPGLNTEAFF. The CDR3 DNA sequence: TGTGCCAGCAATCCGGGGCTCAACACTGAAGCTTTCTTT. V and J are TRBV5-6 and TRBJ1-1; tentatively, D is TRBD1 (5 bases). Trimming shortened V by 6 bases and J by 2 bases, and 11 bases separated the two germline ends. Germline-derived CDR1 and CDR2 are SGHDT and YYEEEE. This CDR3 comprises 13 residues. The complete variable domain, with remaining parts taken from reference TRBV5-6 and TRBJ1-1, reads DAGVTQSPTHLIKTRGQQVTLRCSPKSGHDTVSWYQQALGQGPQFIFQYYEEEERQRGNFPDRFSGHQFPNYSSELNVNALLLGDSALYLCASNPGLNTEAFFGQGTRLTVV.

This clonotype has only a few counts. This chain links TRBV20-1 with TRBJ2-5, with D possibly matching TRBD1 (5 bases). CDR1 and CDR2 from the germline V gene are DFQATT and SNEGSKA (reference sequence). The CDR3 extends over 12 amino acids. The V and J ends lost 4 bases and 2 bases respectively, with 8 bases between them. CDR3 in amino acids: CSAKGSQETQYF. In nucleotides, the CDR3 is TGCAGTGCTAAGGGGTCACAAGAGACCCAGTACTTC.